The clone carrying this T cell receptor beta chain was recorded at least ten times. Its antigen remains unidentified. These data originate in a study of T-cell memory formation after mild COVID-19. Study-level findings and limits: Memory cells collected pre-infection included some clones that later responded, suggesting cross-reactive memory joined. The main location of contracting CD4+ clones was CM and EM, and that of contracting CD8+ clones was EMRA.

The germline V gene encodes CDR1 SGHRS and CDR2 YFSETQ. The CDR3 runs to 14 residues. V lost 4 bases, J lost 5 bases, and 13 bases lay in between. Constant-segment primers served in 5'RACE that generated TCR alpha and TCR beta cDNA libraries bearing sample barcodes and UMIs. TCRdb recomputed calls from the 5' RACE reads with MiXCR, one row per CDR3 protein. This table holds approximately 150,000 distinct CDR3 sequences, 6% to 6.5% found once. The sequence was collected from an adult woman who had mild COVID-19 (a few samples of this study predate the infection). Cell type and time point are not known. The sample taken for sequencing was PBMCs or a T cell subset sorted from them (not recorded which). This rearrangement joins TRBV5-1 to TRBJ2-1; a weak D match, TRBD1 (6 bases). The CDR3 protein is CASSAGTNNNEQFF. In DNA, the CDR3 is TGCGCCAGCAGCGCCGGGACAAATAACAATGAGCAGTTCTTC.